The present entry profiles one TCR beta chain with its context. As originally analysed: Amplification with reference gene primers provided the estimates of nucleated cell counts. Assay used: immunoSEQ multiplex PCR; TCRdb lists only in-frame clones, some missing. Clonal size and the V and J genes are those of that table, whereas D and trimming came from the DNA. The table includes a few hundred thousand clones, 75% to 90% detected once. Ages ranged from about 18 to 89 years, with residence in around 24 US areas. The sample comes from a study of blood T cell repertoires in COVID-19. Trimming took off 4 bases at V and 7 bases at J, with 8 bases between the two ends. The CDR3 contains 13 residues. Germline values: CDR1 WNHNN, CDR2 SYGVQD (reference sequence).

The sequence came from a man under 40 who had recovered from COVID-19. The chain couples TRBV10-1 to TRBJ1-6, with D unclear. Material for sequencing was PBMCs or T cells enriched from blood (not recorded which). CDR3 region: CASSVSANSPLHF. The CDR3 region has the DNA TGCGCCAGCAGTGTGTCAGCGAATTCACCCCTCCACTTT.